The present entry profiles one T cell receptor beta chain with its context. Original analysis: For nucleated cells, counts were estimated from reference gene primer amplification. Assay used: immunoSEQ multiplex PCR; TCRdb lists only in-frame clones, some missing. V and J calls and clone size are copied from that table; D and trimming were computed from the DNA. In the table there are about 270,000 clones, around 84% of which are singletons. Patients in Seattle were enrolled during active infection, then followed longitudinally. These data are taken from a study of blood T cell repertoires in COVID-19. Study overall: T cells, B-cell-depleted T cells, or PBMCs supplied cDNA or gDNA.

Material: peripheral blood. The sequence was obtained from a human donor with COVID-19, enrolled during active disease. The donor label of this sample is uncertain.

Written as DNA, the CDR3 is TGTGCCAGCAGCCCAGCGACGGGACTACTTTACGAGCAGTACTTC. It yields the protein CASSPATGLLYEQYF. The chain combines TRBV7-8 with TRBJ2-7; 7 bases agree with TRBD2. CDR1 and CDR2 (germline): SGHVS, FQNEAQ. V trimming: 5 bases; J trimming: 4 bases; junction bases outside the gene matches: 11. The CDR3 is made up of 15 amino acids.